What follows is one T cell receptor (beta chain) and its context. Every donor provided around 9.5 milliliters of peripheral blood. The sample belongs to a study of blood T cells in healthy people across ages. V was shortened by 7 bases and J by 5 bases, with 9 bases between the two germline ends. Germline V gene lookup returns CDR1 MNHEY and CDR2 SMNVEV (reference sequence). The CDR3 sequence is 11 residues long. A second PCR, run for roughly 7 to 11 cycles, used a sample-barcoded 5' primer plus a J-beta primer mix. MiXCR, run by TCRdb on the 5' RACE reads, gives a single entry per CDR3 protein. The sample has about 1.1 million distinct CDR3 sequences; roughly two fifths are singletons.

J is TRBJ2-7 and V is TRBV27, with D unresolved. The specimen was blood. The origin of this receptor is a man between 18 and 29 years old in good health. CDR3 in amino acids: CASIYPHEQYF. The DNA for the CDR3 is TGTGCCAGCATCTATCCCCACGAGCAGTACTTC.